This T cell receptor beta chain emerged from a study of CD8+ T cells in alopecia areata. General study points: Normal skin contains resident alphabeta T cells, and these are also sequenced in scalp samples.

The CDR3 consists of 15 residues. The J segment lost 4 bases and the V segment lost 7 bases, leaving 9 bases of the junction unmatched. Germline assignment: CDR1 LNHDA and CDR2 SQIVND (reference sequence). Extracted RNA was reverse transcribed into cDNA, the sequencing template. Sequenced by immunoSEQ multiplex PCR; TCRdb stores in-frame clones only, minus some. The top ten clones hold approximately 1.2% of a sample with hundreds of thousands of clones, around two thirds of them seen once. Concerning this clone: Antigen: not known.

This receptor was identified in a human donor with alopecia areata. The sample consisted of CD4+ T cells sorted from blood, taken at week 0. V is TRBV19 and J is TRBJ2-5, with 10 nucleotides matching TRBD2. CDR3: CASKRGGPTPETQYF. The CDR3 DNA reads TGTGCCAGTAAGCGGGGGGGACCCACCCCAGAGACCCAGTACTTC.